This TCR beta chain was retrieved from a study of T cells in localized non-small cell lung cancer. On this clone: Its specificity is unknown.

Study-wide points: It was uninvolved adjacent lung that showed the highest T cell clonality, exceeding tumor. A single tumor region was sequenced, leaving heterogeneity possible. Across samples, adjacent lung featured a median roughly 60 of the top 100 tumor clones.

The CDR3 has 14 amino acids. The V end was cut by 3 bases, the J end by 1 base, with 8 bases between. CDR1 and CDR2 (germline): SGHNT, YYREEE (reference sequence). Sequenced by immunoSEQ multiplex PCR; TCRdb stores in-frame clones only, minus some. The sample lists 25,000 to 30,000 clones, 80% to 85% occurring once. The TCR sequence derives from a man aged 35 to 69 with stage III lung adenocarcinoma. Sequenced material: peripheral blood mononuclear cells, taken before any cancer treatment. The gene calls are TRBV5-4 and TRBJ2-4; no reliable D call. The CDR3 loop reads CASSSWFAKNIQYF. DNA for the CDR3: TGTGCCAGCAGCTCCTGGTTCGCCAAAAACATTCAGTACTTC.